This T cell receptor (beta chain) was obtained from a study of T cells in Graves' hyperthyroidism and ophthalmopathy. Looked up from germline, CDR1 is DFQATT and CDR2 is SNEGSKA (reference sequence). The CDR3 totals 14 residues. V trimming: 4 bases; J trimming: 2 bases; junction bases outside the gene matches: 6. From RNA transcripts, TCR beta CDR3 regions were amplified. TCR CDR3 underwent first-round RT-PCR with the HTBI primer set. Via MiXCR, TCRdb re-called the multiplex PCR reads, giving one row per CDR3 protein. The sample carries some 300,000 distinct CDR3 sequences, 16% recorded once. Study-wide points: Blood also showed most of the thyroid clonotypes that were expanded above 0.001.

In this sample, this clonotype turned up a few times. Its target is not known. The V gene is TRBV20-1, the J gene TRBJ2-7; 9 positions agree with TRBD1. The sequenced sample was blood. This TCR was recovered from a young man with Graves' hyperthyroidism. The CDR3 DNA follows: TGCAGTGCTACCGGCGGGACAGGGACCTACGAGCAGTACTTC. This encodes CSATGGTGTYEQYF.